Listed below are T cell receptor beta chains from one sample, sequenced in a study of monozygotic twins with inflammatory bowel disease. TCRdb reprocessed the 5' RACE reads and reports one entry per CDR3 protein, with no DNA. This table holds around 230,000 distinct CDR3 sequences. The material sequenced was blood. These receptor sequences come from a human donor with ulcerative colitis or Crohn's disease, or a healthy co-twin of an affected twin (not recorded which). Each CDR3 is given with its conserved first and last residue.

TRBJ2-3 TRBV7-9 CASSSGLAPDTQYF
TRBJ1-1 TRBV6-1 CASSVMGGSILGEAFF
TRBJ1-2 TRBV5-1 CASSPGRMDGYTF
TRBJ2-7 TRBV5-1 CASSLRDTSYEQYF
TRBJ2-2 TRBV7-2 CASSLRAGEARELFF
TRBJ2-3 TRBV20-1 CSAETSFLGDTQYF
TRBJ2-2 TRBV12-3/TRBV12-4 CATLAGLNTGELFF
TRBJ2-1 TRBV11-2 CASSQGYSSYNEQFF
TRBJ2-3 TRBV5-1 CASSVGGTYRGDTQYF
TRBJ2-7 TRBV28 CASSLYRQPVPYEQYF
TRBJ2-7 TRBV20-1 CSAPRVQSYEQYF
TRBJ2-3 TRBV12-3/TRBV12-4 CASRGGLIVPTDTQYF
TRBJ2-1 TRBV7-7 CASSLAIESSYNEQFF
TRBJ1-3 TRBV6-1 CASRPPGGGNTIYF
TRBJ1-2 TRBV5-1 CASSLQRGGDGSYGYTF
TRBJ1-4 TRBV2 CASVSGWGEKLFF
TRBJ1-2 TRBV5-5 CASSEWDSSWGYTF
TRBJ2-7 TRBV7-2 CASSLVVGEWYEQYF
TRBJ1-2 TRBV12-3/TRBV12-4 CASTLGPEGYTF
TRBJ2-7 TRBV15 CATSKTSGGAYEQYF
TRBJ2-7 TRBV6-1 CASSKGLGQGAYEQYF
TRBJ2-2 TRBV5-1 CASSLGTGYTGELFF
TRBJ1-1 TRBV5-1 CASSDRPGGTEAFF
TRBJ1-5 TRBV5-1 CASSLDGVSNQPQHF
TRBJ1-2 TRBV5-1 CASSLEAVGYGYTF
TRBJ2-1 TRBV12-3/TRBV12-4 CASSLNGDEQFF
TRBJ1-5 TRBV12-3/TRBV12-4 CASSKGADSNQPQHF
TRBJ1-5 TRBV19 CASSEGVQPQHF
TRBJ2-7 TRBV4-1 CASSQVQTGAPTNF
TRBJ1-1 TRBV20-1 CSASTRVGEAFF
TRBJ1-1 TRBV7-2 CASTPAYWGTEAFF
TRBJ1-2 TRBV4-2 CASSGDYGYTF
TRBJ2-1 TRBV29-1 CSVVRGRLVNEQFF
TRBJ2-1 TRBV5-1 CASRASGGSYNEQFF
TRBJ1-3 TRBV29-1 CSVRQGPSGNTIYF
TRBJ1-2 TRBV20-1 CSARSGYGYTF
TRBJ1-2 TRBV28 CASSPPPRRIGGYTF
TRBJ1-5 TRBV7-8 CASSSRTGVGSNQPQHF
TRBJ1-4 TRBV4-2 CASSLNARPPGPLRNEKLFF
TRBJ2-1 TRBV3-1 CASSQGGGAVGEQFF
TRBJ2-7 TRBV2 CASGLEYSYEQYF
TRBJ2-3 TRBV20-1 CSASRRGSTDTQYF